These 18 T cell receptor beta chains share one sample of origin, sequenced in a study of Ad26.COV2.S vaccination and SARS-CoV-2 variants. Assay: immunoSEQ multiplex PCR; the TCRdb copy retains only in-frame clones and omits some. Here the sample spans about 330,000 clones, approximately 87% being singletons. The treatment: roughly 18 received Ad26.COV2.S at low or high dose, single or two shots; roughly five received placebo; per-sample allocation not given. Sampling occurred on day 63 after the first vaccine or placebo injection. The sequenced sample was peripheral blood, obtained in a trial of Ad26.COV2.S vaccine versus placebo. Every receptor here comes from a person between 18 and 65 years old who received the Ad26.COV2.S COVID-19 vaccine or a placebo.

This sequence joins TRBV2 and TRBJ1-5; tentatively, D is TRBD1 (6 bases). Per germline, CDR1 SNHLY and CDR2 FYNNEI. V was cut by 8 bases and J by 7 bases, with 15 bases left in between. This CDR3 region has 13 residues. CDR3 residues: CASATGSGQPQHF. CDR3 in DNA: TGTGCCAGCGCAACAGGGTCAGGACAGCCCCAGCATTTT. The variable domain in full, completed from reference TRBV2 and TRBJ1-5, reads EPEVTQTPSHQVTQMGQEVILRCVPISNHLYFYWYRQILGQKVEFLVSFYNNEISEKSEIFDDQFSVERPDGSNFTLKIRSTKLEDSAMYFCASATGSGQPQHFGDGTRLSIL.

The rearrangement uses TRBV29-1 and TRBJ1-5, with 8 bases that match TRBD1. The J segment lost 6 bases and the V segment lost 4 bases, leaving 2 bases of the junction unmatched. This CDR3 has 12 amino acids. Germline lookup yields CDR1 SQVTM and CDR2 ANQGSEA. This CDR3 is CSVAGTGQPQHF. The CDR3 DNA follows: TGCAGCGTTGCGGGGACAGGTCAGCCCCAGCATTTT.

This clone has a single count. V and J are TRBV7-9 and TRBJ2-1; a possible D gene is TRBD2 (5 bases). The V gene's germline CDR1 is SEHNR and CDR2 FQNEAQ (reference sequence). This CDR3 is built from 15 residues. V was trimmed by 3 bases and J by 6 bases, leaving 15 bases between them. The CDR3, as DNA: TGTGCCAGCAGCTTTACAGCGGCCCGTCCCAATGAGCAGTTCTTC. Translated, it gives CASSFTAARPNEQFF.

The chain has TRBV28 and TRBJ2-5; D perhaps matches TRBD1 (5 bases). The CDR3 consists of 16 residues. The V and J ends lost 1 base and 8 bases respectively, with 20 bases between them. Germline loops: CDR1 MDHEN, CDR2 SYDVKM. CDR3 protein: CASSLYSGRASGTQYF. The DNA for the CDR3 is TGTGCCAGCAGTTTATACTCGGGCAGGGCCTCCGGAACCCAGTACTTC. Variable domain in full (rest from reference TRBV28 and TRBJ2-5): DVKVTQSSRYLVKRTGEKVFLECVQDMDHENMFWYRQDPGLGLRLIYFSYDVKMKEKGDIPEGYSVSREKKERFSLILESASTNQTSMYLCASSLYSGRASGTQYFGPGTRLLVL.

The chain links TRBV23-1 to TRBJ1-5; no clear D gene. TRBV23-1 is an ORF, with its function uncertain. The CDR3 runs 16 residues. The V end was cut by 0 bases, the J end by 4 bases, with 13 bases between. The DNA for the CDR3 is TGCGCCAGCAGTCAATCTTCGGGCAGCTTGAATCAGCCCCAGCATTTT. Translation: CASSQSSGSLNQPQHF.

The J gene is TRBJ1-1, the V gene TRBV15; D possibly corresponds to TRBD1 (5 bases). Germline V gene data show CDR1 as LNHNV and CDR2 as YYDKDF (reference sequence). This CDR3 has 16 amino acids. V was cut by 0 bases and J by 4 bases, with 15 bases left in between. CDR3 amino acids: CATSRDLAEGSTEAFF. Here the CDR3 DNA reads TGTGCCACCAGCAGAGATCTCGCGGAGGGGAGCACTGAAGCTTTCTTT.

The chain has TRBV6-5 and TRBJ1-2; a possible D gene is TRBD1 (6 bases). Germline CDR1 reads MNHEY; CDR2 reads SVGAGI. The ends were cut back, 0 bases at V and 6 bases at J, with 11 bases in the middle. The CDR3 sequence is 14 residues long. This chain's CDR3 is CASSYSGDRHGYTF. The CDR3 coding sequence is TGTGCCAGCAGTTACTCCGGAGACAGGCATGGCTACACCTTC.

CDR3 nucleotide sequence: TGTGCCAGCAGCTTAGCTGAGAGCGGGTACAATGAGCAGTTCTTC. This codes for CASSLAESGYNEQFF. The gene calls are TRBV7-8 and TRBJ2-1, with D possibly matching TRBD2 (6 bases). The germline CDR1 and CDR2 sequences are SGHVS and FQNEAQ. V shed 0 bases and J shed 4 bases, with 10 bases lying between them. The CDR3 loop spans 15 amino acids.

The gene calls are TRBV6-5 and TRBJ1-3, with D uncertain. This CDR3 contains 12 residues. Germline CDR1 and CDR2: MNHEY and SVGAGI. V lost 10 bases and J 8 bases, leaving 15 bases between the germline ends. DNA of the CDR3: TGTGCCACCCGAACAACGGTGGACACCATATATTTT. Amino acid sequence: CATRTTVDTIYF.

The V call is TRBV7-2, the J call TRBJ1-4; D is perhaps TRBD1 (6 bases). Germline CDR1 and CDR2: SGHTA and FQGNSA. V was pared by 2 bases and J by 8 bases, with 18 bases between. This CDR3 spans 16 amino acids. CDR3 sequence (DNA): TGTGCCAGCAGCTTAATGGGTCCAGGGGTTGGAGAAAAACTGTTTTTT. Its translation: CASSLMGPGVGEKLFF.

This clone showed up just once. The V call is TRBV27, the J call TRBJ2-1; 14 bases are shared with TRBD2. The CDR3 runs to 16 residues. Per germline, CDR1 MNHEY and CDR2 SMNVEV (reference sequence). The V segment lost 6 bases and the J segment 7 bases; nucleotides outside the gene matches: 8. The CDR3 nucleotides are TGTGCCAGCAGAACCGGGACTAGCGGGAGTAGTAATGAGCAGTTCTTC. Translation: CASRTGTSGSSNEQFF.

This chain links TRBV19 with TRBJ1-1; D unclear. The CDR3 runs 15 residues. Germline lookup yields CDR1 LNHDA and CDR2 SQIVND (reference sequence). Deletions cut 3 bases from V and 2 bases from J, with 13 bases between. The CDR3 is CASSMNSQPNTEAFF. The CDR3, as DNA: TGTGCCAGTAGTATGAATAGCCAACCTAACACTGAAGCTTTCTTT.

This CDR3 is CASSQGGRNEQFF. DNA for the CDR3: TGCGCCAGCAGCCAAGGGGGTAGGAATGAGCAGTTCTTC. V usage is TRBV4-3 and J usage is TRBJ2-1; D is unclear. V was pared by 1 base and J by 7 bases, with 8 bases between. The CDR3 totals 13 residues. Per the germline V gene, CDR1 is LGHNA and CDR2 is YSLEER.

CDR3 protein: CASSYSGLPPYEQYF. CDR3 nucleotide sequence: TGTGCCAGCAGTTACTCGGGGTTACCCCCCTACGAGCAGTACTTC. The chain employs TRBV6-2 or TRBV6-3 and TRBJ2-7; D uncertain. CDR1 and CDR2 (germline): MNHEY, SVGEGT. V was shortened by 0 bases and J by 2 bases, with 11 bases between the two germline ends. CDR3 length equals 15 residues.

The chain has TRBV30 and TRBJ1-1; D is unresolved. The CDR3 has 12 residues. CDR1 and CDR2 (germline): GTSNPN, SVGIG (reference sequence). V lost 3 bases, J lost 7 bases, and 12 bases lay in between. The CDR3 here is CAWSPYGIEAFF. CDR3 DNA: TGTGCCTGGAGCCCGTACGGGATTGAAGCTTTCTTT.

This clone appeared once. The chain combines TRBV5-6 with TRBJ2-7, with 9 bases aligning to TRBD1. V lost 4 bases and J lost 1; bases outside the gene matches: 3. The CDR3 runs to 14 residues. The germline CDR1 and CDR2 sequences are SGHDT and YYEEEE. Written as DNA, the CDR3 is TGTGCCAGCAGCGGTGGGACAGGGTCCTACGAGCAGTACGTC. It is translated as CASSGGTGSYEQYV.

The rearrangement links TRBV7-9 to TRBJ2-1; D tentatively fits TRBD1 or TRBD2 (6 bases each). The V and J ends lost 7 bases and 9 bases respectively, with 16 bases between them. The CDR3 totals 13 residues. Germline V gene data show CDR1 as SEHNR and CDR2 as FQNEAQ (reference sequence). In DNA form, the CDR3 reads TGTGCCAGCACCTGGGGGGCCGGGGTTGAGCAGTTCTTC. Encoded protein: CASTWGAGVEQFF.

The chain uses TRBV6-5 and TRBJ1-6; no definite D call. The CDR3 runs 13 residues. The V and J ends lost 4 bases and 8 bases respectively, with 9 bases between them. Germline lookup yields CDR1 MNHEY and CDR2 SVGAGI. The chain's CDR3 is CASSSLVDSPLHF. CDR3 DNA sequence: TGTGCCAGCAGTTCGCTCGTTGATTCACCCCTCCACTTT.